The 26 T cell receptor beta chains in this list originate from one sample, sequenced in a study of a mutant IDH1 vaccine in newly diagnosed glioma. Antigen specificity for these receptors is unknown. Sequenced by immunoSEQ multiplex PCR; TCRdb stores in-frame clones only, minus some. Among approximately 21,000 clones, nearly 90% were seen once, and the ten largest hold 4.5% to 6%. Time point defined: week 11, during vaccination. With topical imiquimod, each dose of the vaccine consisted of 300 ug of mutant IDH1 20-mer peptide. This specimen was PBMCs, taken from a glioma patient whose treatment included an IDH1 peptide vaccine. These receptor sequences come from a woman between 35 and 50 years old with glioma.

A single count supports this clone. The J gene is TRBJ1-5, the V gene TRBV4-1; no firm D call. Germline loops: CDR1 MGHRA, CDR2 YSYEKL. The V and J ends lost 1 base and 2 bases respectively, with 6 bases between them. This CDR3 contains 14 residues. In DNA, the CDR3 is TGCGCCAGCAGCCAAGCGGCGGGCAATCAGCCCCAGCATTTT. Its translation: CASSQAAGNQPQHF.

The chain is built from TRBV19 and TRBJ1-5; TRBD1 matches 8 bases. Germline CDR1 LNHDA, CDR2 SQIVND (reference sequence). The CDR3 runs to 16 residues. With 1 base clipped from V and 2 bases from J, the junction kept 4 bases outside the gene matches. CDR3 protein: CASSIGQGRGNQPQHF. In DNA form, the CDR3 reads TGTGCCAGTAGTATAGGACAGGGGCGAGGCAATCAGCCCCAGCATTTT.

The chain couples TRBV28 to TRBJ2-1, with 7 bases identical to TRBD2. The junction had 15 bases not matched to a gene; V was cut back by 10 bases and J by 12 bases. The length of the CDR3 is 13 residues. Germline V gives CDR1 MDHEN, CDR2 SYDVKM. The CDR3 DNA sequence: TGTGCCATTAAAAAGCGGGGCCGCTTTGGGCAGTTCTTC. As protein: CAIKKRGRFGQFF.

CDR3 residues: CASSPGPVPGELFF. CDR3 nucleotide sequence: TGCGCCAGCAGCCCAGGACCGGTGCCCGGGGAGCTGTTTTTT. V is TRBV4-1 and J is TRBJ2-2; D unclear. CDR1 and CDR2 (germline): MGHRA, YSYEKL. V was clipped by 4 bases and J by 6 bases, with 12 bases between them. The CDR3 is made up of 14 amino acids.

The DNA of the CDR3 is TGTGCCAGCAGCTTATGGCAGTCCTACGAGCAGTACTTC. Translated: CASSLWQSYEQYF. The rearrangement links TRBV7-2 to TRBJ2-7; D remains ambiguous. With 2 bases removed from V and 1 base from J, the gap between germline ends came to 6 bases. Germline values: CDR1 SGHTA, CDR2 FQGNSA. This CDR3 contains 13 residues.

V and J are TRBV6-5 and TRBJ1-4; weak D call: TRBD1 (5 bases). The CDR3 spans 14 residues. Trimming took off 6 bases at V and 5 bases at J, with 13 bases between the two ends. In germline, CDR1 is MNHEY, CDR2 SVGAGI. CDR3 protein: CASRPDSWNEKLFF. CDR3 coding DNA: TGTGCCAGCAGACCCGACAGTTGGAATGAAAAACTGTTTTTT.

This chain's CDR3 is CAKQGDGYTF. The CDR3 nucleotides are TGTGCCAAACAGGGGGATGGCTACACCTTC. This chain links TRBV2 with TRBJ1-2; 8 nucleotides line up with TRBD1. CDR1 SNHLY and CDR2 FYNNEI come from the germline V gene. CDR3 length equals 10 residues. V lost 10 bases to trimming and J lost 6 bases; unmatched junction nucleotides: 1.

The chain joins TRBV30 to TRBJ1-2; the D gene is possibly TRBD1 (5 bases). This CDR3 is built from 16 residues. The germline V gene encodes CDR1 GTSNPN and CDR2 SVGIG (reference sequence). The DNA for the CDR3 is TGTGCGGAGAAGACTTACAGGTTGGGAGCTAACTATGGCTACACCTTC. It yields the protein CAEKTYRLGANYGYTF.

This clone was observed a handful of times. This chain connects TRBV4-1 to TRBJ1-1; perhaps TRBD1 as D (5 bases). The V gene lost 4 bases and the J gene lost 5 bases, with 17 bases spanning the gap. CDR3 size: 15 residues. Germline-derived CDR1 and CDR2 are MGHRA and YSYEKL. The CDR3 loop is CASSPREGRGTEAFF. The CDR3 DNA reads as TGCGCCAGCAGCCCACGAGAGGGGCGCGGGACTGAAGCTTTCTTT.

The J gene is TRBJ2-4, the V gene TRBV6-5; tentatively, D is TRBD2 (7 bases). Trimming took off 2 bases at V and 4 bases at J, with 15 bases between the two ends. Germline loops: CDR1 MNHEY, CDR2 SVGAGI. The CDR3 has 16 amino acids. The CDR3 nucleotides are TGTGCCAGCAGTTACGGGGGGGGGCCGGGAAAAAACATTCAGTACTTC. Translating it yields CASSYGGGPGKNIQYF.

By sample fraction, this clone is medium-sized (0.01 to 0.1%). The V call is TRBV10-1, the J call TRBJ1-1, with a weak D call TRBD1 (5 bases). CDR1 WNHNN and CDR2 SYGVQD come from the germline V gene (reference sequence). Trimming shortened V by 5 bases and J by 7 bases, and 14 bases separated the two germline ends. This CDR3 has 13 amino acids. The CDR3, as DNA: TGCGCCAGCAGTCCCCGAGTCGGGGGTGAAGCTTTCTTT. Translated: CASSPRVGGEAFF.

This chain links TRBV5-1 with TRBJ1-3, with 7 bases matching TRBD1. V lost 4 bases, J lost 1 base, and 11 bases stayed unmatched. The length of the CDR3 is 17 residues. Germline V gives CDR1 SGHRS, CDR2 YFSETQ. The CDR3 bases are TGCGCCAGCAGCCGATGGACAGGAGCTGCGTCTGGAAACACCATATATTTT. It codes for CASSRWTGAASGNTIYF.

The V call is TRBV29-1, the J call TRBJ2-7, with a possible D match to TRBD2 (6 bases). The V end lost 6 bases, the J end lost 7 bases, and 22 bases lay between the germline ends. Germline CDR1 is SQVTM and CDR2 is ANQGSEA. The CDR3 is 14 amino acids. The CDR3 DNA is TGCAGCGTGGCGCGGGGCGGCAGAGCTTGGGAGCAGTACTTC. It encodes CSVARGGRAWEQYF.

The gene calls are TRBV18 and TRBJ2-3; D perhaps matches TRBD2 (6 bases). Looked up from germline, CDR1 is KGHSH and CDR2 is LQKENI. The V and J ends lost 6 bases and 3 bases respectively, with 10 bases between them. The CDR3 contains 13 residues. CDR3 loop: CASSLGTTDTQYF. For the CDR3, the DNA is TGTGCCAGCTCGCTAGGGACTACAGATACGCAGTATTTT.

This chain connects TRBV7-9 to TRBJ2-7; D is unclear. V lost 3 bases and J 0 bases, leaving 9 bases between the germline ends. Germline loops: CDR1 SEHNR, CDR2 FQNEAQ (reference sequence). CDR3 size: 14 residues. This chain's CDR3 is CASSFRETSYEQYF. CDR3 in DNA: TGTGCCAGCAGCTTCAGAGAAACCTCCTACGAGCAGTACTTC.

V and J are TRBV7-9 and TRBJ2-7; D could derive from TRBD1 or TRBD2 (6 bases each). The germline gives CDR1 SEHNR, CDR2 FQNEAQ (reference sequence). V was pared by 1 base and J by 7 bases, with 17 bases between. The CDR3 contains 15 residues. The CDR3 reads CASSLGGGTLEEQYF. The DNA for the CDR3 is TGTGCCAGCAGCTTAGGAGGGGGGACTTTGGAGGAGCAGTACTTC.

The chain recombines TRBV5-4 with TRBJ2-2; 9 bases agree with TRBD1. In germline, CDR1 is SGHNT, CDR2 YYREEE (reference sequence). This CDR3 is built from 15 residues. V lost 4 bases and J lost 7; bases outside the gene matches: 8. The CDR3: CASSLRTGENGELFF. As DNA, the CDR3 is TGTGCCAGCAGCCTAAGGACAGGGGAGAACGGGGAGCTGTTTTTT.

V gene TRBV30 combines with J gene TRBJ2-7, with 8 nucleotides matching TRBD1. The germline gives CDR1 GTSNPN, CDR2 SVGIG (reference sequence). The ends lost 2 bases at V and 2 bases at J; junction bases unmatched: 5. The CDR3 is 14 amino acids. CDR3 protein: CAWSKGQGPYEQYF. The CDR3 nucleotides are TGTGCCTGGAGTAAAGGACAGGGACCCTACGAGCAGTACTTC.

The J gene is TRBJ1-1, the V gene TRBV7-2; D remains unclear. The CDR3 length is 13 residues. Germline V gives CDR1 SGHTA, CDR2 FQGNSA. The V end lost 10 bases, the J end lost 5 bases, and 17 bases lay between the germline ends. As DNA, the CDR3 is TGTGCCACTCGCGGTGCGCGAATGACTGAAGCTTTCTTT. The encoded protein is CATRGARMTEAFF.

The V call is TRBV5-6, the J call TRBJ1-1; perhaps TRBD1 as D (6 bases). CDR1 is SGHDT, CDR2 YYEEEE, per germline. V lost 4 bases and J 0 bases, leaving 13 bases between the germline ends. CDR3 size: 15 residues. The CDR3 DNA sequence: TGTGCCAGCAGCCTTCTAACAGGGATGAACACTGAAGCTTTCTTT. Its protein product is CASSLLTGMNTEAFF.

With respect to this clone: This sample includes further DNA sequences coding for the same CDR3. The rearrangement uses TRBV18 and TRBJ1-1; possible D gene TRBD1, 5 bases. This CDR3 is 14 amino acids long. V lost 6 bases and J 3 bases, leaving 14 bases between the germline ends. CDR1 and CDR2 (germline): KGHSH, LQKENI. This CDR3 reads CASSLGGVDTEAFF. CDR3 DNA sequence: TGTGCCAGCTCCCTCGGAGGGGTTGACACTGAAGCTTTCTTT.

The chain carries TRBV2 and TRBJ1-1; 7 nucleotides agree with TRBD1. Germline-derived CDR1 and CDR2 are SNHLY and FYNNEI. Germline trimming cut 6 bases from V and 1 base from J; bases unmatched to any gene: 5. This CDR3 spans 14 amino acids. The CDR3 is CASRGGTANTEAFF. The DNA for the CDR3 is TGTGCCAGCAGGGGCGGGACAGCGAACACTGAAGCTTTCTTT.

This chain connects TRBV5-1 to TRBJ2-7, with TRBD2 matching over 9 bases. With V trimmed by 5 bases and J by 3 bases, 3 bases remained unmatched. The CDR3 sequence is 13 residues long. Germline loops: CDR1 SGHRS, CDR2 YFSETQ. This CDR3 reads CASSTAGGYEQYF. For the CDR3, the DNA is TGCGCCAGCAGTACAGCGGGAGGCTACGAGCAGTACTTC.

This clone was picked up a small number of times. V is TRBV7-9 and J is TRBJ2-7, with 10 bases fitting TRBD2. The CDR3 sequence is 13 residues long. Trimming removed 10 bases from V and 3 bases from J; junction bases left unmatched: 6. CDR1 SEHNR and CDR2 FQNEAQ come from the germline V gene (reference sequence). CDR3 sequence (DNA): TGTGCCACTTATGCTAGCGGGAGCTACGAGCAGTACTTC. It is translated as CATYASGSYEQYF.

The CDR3 DNA reads TGTGCCAGCAGCCAGGAGGGGGCCCCTGAAGCTTTCTTT. Translated, it gives CASSQEGAPEAFF. The chain carries TRBV9 and TRBJ1-1; TRBD1 matches at 7 bases. This CDR3 region has 13 residues. The V and J ends lost 4 bases and 6 bases, in that order; junction bases with no gene match: 6. Germline assignment: CDR1 SGDLS and CDR2 YYNGEE.

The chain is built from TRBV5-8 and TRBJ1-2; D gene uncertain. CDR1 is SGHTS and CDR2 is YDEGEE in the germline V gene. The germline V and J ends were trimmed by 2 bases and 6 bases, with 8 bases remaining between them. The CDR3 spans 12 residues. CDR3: CASSLRADGYTF. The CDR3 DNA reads TGTGCCAGCAGCTTAAGAGCGGATGGCTACACCTTC.